The clone carrying this T cell receptor beta chain showed up just a few times. Its target is unknown. These data belong to a study of identical twins. TCRdb passed the 5' RACE reads through MiXCR, listing each CDR3 protein once. Of around 250,000 distinct CDR3 sequences in the sample, about an eighth were seen once. Study results and limitations: The study found that models underestimated out-of-frame TCR alpha sharing in monozygotic twins. Cord blood beta clonotypes present at high abundance carried fewer insertions; no such pattern appeared in memory repertoires.

Germline V CDR1 and CDR2: DFQATT, SNEGSKA (reference sequence). CDR3 length equals 14 residues. V was cut by 5 bases and J by 6 bases, with 16 bases left in between. The same specimen was also included in a second study, on yellow fever vaccine responses in identical twins. From that report: Vaccine-induced T cell responses in twins were reportedly observed to appear partly convergent, partly personalized.

This sequence originates from a woman in her late teens or twenties in good health. Material: memory (CD45RO+) T cells sorted from blood. The chain joins TRBV20-1 to TRBJ2-2; D is unresolved. In DNA, the CDR3 is TGCAGTGCTCACCCTCCGTTGGCGGCCGGGGAGCTGTTTTTT. It encodes CSAHPPLAAGELFF.